This TCR beta chain was identified during a study of shared clonotypes between healthy human individuals. It was 200 ng DNA, 33,000 or so T cell genomes, that sorted-subset replicate PCRs used. Method: immunoSEQ multiplex PCR; TCRdb's copy keeps in-frame clones and lacks some. The data contain some 2.1 million clones, over 85% of them singletons. In this sample, this clone turned up a few times. CDR1 SGHRS and CDR2 YFSETQ come from the germline V gene. Trimming left V 0 bases short and J 5 bases short, with 8 bases between. The CDR3 runs 13 residues. The sample comprised naive CD4+ T cells sorted from blood. Subset denoted: CD45RA+ positively selected. This clonotype was obtained from a man aged 18 to 30 in good health. The chain links TRBV5-1 to TRBJ2-5; TRBD2 is a possible D gene (6 bases). The CDR3 protein is CASSLAREETQYF. In DNA form, the CDR3 reads TGCGCCAGCAGCTTGGCTCGGGAGGAGACCCAGTACTTC.